Described below is a single TCR beta chain sequence and its context. The sample belongs to a study of read filtering for tumor transcriptome and immune sequencing. The overall study: Among patients, around 18 were male and 14 female, aged roughly 47 to 90 (mean about 66).

From approximately 430 ng of RNA, a library with molecular barcoded alpha/delta and beta/gamma adaptors was made. From the reads, TCRdb called clonotypes with MiXCR, one entry per CDR3 protein. This sample has under 80,000 distinct CDR3 sequences; roughly 19% occur once, and the top ten carry 11% to 15%. The CDR3 spans 13 residues. The germline V and J ends were trimmed by 4 bases and 0 bases, with 7 bases remaining between them. Germline V CDR1 and CDR2: GTSNPN, SVGIG (reference sequence). This chain links TRBV30 with TRBJ2-4; D gene uncertain. Material for sequencing was a population of CD138-negative cells sorted from bone marrow. This TCR was sampled from a donor at least 40 years old with multiple myeloma. The CDR3 protein is CAWTPLAKNIQYF. The CDR3 region has the DNA TGTGCCTGGACACCTCTAGCCAAAAACATTCAGTACTTC. Filled out from reference TRBV30 and TRBJ2-4, the complete variable domain reads SQTIHQWPATLVQPVGSPLSLECTVEGTSNPNLYWYRQAAGRGLQLLFYSVGIGQISSEVPQNLSASRPQDRQFILSSKKLLLSDSGFYLCAWTPLAKNIQYFGAGTRLSVL.